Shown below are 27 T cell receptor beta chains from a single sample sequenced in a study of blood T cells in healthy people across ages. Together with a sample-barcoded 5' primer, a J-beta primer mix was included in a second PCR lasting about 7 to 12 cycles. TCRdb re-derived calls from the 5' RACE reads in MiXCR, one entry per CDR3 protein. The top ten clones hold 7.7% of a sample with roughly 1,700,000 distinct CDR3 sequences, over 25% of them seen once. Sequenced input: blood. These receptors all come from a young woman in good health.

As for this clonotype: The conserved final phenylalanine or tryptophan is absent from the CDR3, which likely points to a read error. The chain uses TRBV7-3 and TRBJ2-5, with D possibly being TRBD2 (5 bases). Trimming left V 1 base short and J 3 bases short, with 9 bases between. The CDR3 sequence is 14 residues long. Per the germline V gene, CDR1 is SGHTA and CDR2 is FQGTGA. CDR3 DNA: TGTGCCAGCAGCTTAAATGGGCGGGAAGAGACCCAGTACGTC. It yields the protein CASSLNGREETQYV.

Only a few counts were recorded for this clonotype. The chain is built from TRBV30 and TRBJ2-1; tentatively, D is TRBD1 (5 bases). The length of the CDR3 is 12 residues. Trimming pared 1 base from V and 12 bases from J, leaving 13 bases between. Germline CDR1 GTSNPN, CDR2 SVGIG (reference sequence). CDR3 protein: CAWSDRLWRQFF. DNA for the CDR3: TGTGCCTGGAGTGACAGGTTATGGAGGCAGTTCTTC.

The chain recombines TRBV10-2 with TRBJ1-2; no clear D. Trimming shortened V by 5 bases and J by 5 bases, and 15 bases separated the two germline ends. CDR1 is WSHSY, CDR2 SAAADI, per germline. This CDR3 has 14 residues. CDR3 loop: CASSPDPALYGYTF. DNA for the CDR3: TGCGCCAGCAGTCCCGATCCCGCTCTTTATGGCTACACCTTC.

As DNA, the CDR3 is TGTGCCAGCAGCCCGTGGGAGACTGAAGCTTTCTTT. Its protein is CASSPWETEAFF. The chain has TRBV7-2 and TRBJ1-1; D remains ambiguous. Germline CDR1 SGHTA, CDR2 FQGNSA. V lost 5 bases to trimming and J lost 5 bases, with 9 bases between them. CDR3 length: 12 residues.

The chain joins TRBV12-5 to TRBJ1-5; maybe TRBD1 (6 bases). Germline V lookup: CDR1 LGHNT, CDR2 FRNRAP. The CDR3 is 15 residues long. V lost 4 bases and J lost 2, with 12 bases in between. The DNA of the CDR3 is TGTGCTAGTGGTTGGGGAGGGGGGGGCAATCAGCCCCAGCATTTT. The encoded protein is CASGWGGGGNQPQHF.

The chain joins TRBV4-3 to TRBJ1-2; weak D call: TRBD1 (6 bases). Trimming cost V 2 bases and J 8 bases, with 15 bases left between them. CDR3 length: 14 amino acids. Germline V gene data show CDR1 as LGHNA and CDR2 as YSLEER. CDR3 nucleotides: TGCGCCAGCAGCCAATTAACAGGGACGCGAGGCTACACCTTC. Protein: CASSQLTGTRGYTF.

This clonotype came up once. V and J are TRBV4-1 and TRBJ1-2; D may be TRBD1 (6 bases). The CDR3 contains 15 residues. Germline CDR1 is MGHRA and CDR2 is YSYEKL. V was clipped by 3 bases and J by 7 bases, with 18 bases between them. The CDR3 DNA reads TGCGCCAGCAGCCAGTTCGGACTGGGGGCAGGTGGCTACACCTTC. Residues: CASSQFGLGAGGYTF.

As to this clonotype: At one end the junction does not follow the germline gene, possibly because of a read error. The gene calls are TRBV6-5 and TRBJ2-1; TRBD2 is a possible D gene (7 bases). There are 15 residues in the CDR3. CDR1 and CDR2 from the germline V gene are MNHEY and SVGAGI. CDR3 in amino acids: CASSDSWGGRHEQFF. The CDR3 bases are TGTGCCAGCAGTGACTCGTGGGGGGGCAGGCATGAGCAGTTCTTC.

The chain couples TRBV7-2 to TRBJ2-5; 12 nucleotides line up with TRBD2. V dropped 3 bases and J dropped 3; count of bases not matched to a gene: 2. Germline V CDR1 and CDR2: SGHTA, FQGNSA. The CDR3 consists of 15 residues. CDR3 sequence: CASSFRLAGEETQYF. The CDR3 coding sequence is TGTGCCAGCAGCTTTCGACTAGCGGGAGAAGAGACCCAGTACTTC.

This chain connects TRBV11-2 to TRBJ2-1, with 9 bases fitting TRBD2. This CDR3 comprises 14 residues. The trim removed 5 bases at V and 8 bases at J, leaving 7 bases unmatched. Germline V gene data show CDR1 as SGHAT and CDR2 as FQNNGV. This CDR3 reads CASSMAGGLDEQFF. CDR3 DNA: TGTGCCAGCAGCATGGCGGGAGGGTTGGATGAGCAGTTCTTC. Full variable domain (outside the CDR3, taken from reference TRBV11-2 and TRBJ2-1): EAGVAQSPRYKIIEKRQSVAFWCNPISGHATLYWYQQILGQGPKLLIQFQNNGVVDDSQLPKDRFSAERLKGVDSTLKIQPAKLEDSAVYLCASSMAGGLDEQFFGPGTRLTVL.

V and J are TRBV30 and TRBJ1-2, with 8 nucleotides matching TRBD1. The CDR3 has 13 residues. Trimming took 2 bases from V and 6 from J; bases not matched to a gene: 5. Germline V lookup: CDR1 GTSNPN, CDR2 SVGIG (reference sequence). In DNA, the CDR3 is TGTGCCTGGAGTCCCAGGGGGCTCGATGGCTACACCTTC. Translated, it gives CAWSPRGLDGYTF.

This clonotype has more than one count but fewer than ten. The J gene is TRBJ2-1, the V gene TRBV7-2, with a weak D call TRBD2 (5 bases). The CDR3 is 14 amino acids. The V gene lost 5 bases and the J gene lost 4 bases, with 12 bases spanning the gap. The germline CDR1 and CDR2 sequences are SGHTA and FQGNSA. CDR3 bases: TGTGCCAGCAGCAAGCAAACGGGATACAATGAGCAGTTCTTC. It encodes CASSKQTGYNEQFF.

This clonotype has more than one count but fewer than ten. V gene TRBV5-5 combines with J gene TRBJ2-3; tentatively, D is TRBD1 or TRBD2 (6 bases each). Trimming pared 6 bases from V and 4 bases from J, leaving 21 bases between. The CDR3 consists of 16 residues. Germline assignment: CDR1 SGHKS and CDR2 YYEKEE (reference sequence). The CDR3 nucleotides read TGTGCCAGCACCTCGGGGGCAGACTGGCAACCAGATACGCAGTATTTT. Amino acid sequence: CASTSGADWQPDTQYF.

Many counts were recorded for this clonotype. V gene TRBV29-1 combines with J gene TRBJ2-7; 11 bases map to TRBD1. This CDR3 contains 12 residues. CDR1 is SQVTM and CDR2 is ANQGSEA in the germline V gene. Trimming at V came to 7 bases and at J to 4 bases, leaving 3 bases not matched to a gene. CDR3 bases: TGCAGCGGCGGGACAGGGGGTTACGAGCAGTACTTC. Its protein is CSGGTGGYEQYF.

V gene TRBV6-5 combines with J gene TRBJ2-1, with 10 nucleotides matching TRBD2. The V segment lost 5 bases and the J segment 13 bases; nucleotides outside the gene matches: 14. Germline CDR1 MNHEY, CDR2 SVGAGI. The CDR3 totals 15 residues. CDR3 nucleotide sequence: TGTGCCAGCAGTCGGGCTAGCGGGAGTGGGGAGACCCAGTTCTTC. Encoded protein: CASSRASGSGETQFF.

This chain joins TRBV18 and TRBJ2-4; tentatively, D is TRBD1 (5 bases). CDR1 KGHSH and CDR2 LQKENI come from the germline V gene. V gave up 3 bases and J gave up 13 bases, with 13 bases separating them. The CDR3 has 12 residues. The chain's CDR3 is CASSPTDNEQYF. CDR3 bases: TGTGCCAGCTCACCGACAGACAATGAGCAGTACTTC.

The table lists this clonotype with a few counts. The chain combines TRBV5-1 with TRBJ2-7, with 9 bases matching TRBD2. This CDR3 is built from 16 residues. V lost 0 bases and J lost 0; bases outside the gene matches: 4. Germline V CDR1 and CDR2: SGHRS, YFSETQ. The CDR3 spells CASSLVSSGTSYEQYF. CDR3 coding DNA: TGCGCCAGCAGCTTGGTTTCTAGCGGGACCTCCTACGAGCAGTACTTC.

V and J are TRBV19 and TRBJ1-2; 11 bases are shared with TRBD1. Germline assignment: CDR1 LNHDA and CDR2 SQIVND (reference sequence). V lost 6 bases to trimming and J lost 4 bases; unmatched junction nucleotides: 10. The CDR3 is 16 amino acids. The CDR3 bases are TGTGCCAGTAGCCTAGTCGGACAGGGGGCTTTCTATGGCTACACCTTC. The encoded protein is CASSLVGQGAFYGYTF.

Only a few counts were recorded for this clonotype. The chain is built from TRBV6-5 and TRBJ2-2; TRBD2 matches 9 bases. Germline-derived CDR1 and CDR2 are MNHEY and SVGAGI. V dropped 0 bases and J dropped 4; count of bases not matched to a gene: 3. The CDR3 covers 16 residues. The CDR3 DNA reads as TGTGCCAGCAGTTACTCGACTAGCGGCCTCACCGGGGAGCTGTTTTTT. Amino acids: CASSYSTSGLTGELFF.

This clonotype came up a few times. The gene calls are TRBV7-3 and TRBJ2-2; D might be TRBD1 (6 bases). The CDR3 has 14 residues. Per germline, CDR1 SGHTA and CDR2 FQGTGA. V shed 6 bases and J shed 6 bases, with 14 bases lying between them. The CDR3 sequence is CASSLNRVPGELFF. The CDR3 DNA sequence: TGTGCCAGCAGTCTAAACAGGGTTCCCGGGGAGCTGTTTTTT.

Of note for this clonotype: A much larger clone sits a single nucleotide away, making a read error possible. CDR3 DNA sequence: TGTACCAGCAGCTCTGGACTATCCCAAGAGACCCAGTACTTC. Protein sequence: CTSSSGLSQETQYF. The genes are TRBV5-5 and TRBJ2-5; D may be TRBD2 (6 bases). In germline, CDR1 is SGHKS, CDR2 YYEKEE (reference sequence). This CDR3 is 14 amino acids long.

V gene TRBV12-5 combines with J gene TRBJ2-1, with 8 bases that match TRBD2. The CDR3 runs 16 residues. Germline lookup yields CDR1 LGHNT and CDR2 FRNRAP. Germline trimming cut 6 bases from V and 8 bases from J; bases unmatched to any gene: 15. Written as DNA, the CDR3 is TGTGCTAGTGGCCCATCGACTAGCGCGAGAACCGATGAGCAGTTCTTC. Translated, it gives CASGPSTSARTDEQFF.

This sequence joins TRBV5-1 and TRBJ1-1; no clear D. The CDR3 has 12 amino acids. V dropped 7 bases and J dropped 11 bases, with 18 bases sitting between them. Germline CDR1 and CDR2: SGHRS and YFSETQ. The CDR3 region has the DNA TGCGCCAGCTCCGACCCGCCCTCGGGGGCTTTCTTT. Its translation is CASSDPPSGAFF.

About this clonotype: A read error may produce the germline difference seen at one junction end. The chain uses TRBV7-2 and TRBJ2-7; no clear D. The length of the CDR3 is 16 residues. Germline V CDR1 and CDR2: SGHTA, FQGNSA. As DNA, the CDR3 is TGTGCCAGCGGCTTAAACCCCCCTGGGGTGCCGAGCGAGCAGTACTTC. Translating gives CASGLNPPGVPSEQYF.

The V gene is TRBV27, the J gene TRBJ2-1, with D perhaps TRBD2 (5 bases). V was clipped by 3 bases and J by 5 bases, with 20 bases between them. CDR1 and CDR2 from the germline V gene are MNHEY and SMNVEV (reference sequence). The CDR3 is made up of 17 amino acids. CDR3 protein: CASSLVRTGWLHNEQFF. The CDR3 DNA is TGTGCCAGCAGTTTGGTCAGGACGGGGTGGCTCCACAATGAGCAGTTCTTC.

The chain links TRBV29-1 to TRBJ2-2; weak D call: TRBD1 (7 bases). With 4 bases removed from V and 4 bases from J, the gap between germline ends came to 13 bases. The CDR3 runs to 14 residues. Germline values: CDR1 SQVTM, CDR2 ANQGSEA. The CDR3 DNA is TGCAGCGTTGGGGCAGGGGGAGGCACCGGGGAGCTGTTTTTT. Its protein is CSVGAGGGTGELFF.

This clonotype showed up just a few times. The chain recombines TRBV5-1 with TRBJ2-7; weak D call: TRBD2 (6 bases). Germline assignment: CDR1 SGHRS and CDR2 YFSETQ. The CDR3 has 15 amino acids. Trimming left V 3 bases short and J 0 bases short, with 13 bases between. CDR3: CASSYISGSSYEQYF. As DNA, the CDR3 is TGCGCCAGCAGCTACATTAGCGGTTCCTCCTACGAGCAGTACTTC.